The source of this TCR beta chain is a study of regulatory T cells in long-lasting Graves disease. Study background: Graves' patients, newly diagnosed, had taken antithyroid drugs under 3 months.

This CDR3 has 14 residues. V lost 1 base to trimming and J lost 3 bases, with 7 bases between them. Regarding time point: newly diagnosed GD, antithyroid drugs for less than 3 months. The TCR library used RNA extracted from PBMCs. At least ten counts were recorded for this clonotype. The antigen is unknown. Findings and limits, study-wide: Persistent Graves' cases showed lower TCR diversity than newly diagnosed cases. There was favoring of TRBV28, TRBJ1-2 and TRBJ2-5 in persistent disease.

Researchers made TCR beta libraries by using iRepertoire HTBI primers and running Arm-PCR on CDR3 regions. TCRdb re-called the multiplex PCR reads with MiXCR, one entry per CDR3 protein. The sample holds about 530,000 distinct CDR3 sequences, 16% seen once. The sample was also linked to a second study, of T cells in Graves' hyperthyroidism and ophthalmopathy. That work adds: Blood also carried most thyroid clonotypes expanded above 0.001.

This sample comprised peripheral blood mononuclear cells (PBMCs), obtained at new diagnosis, from a patient treated with antithyroid drugs. This chain uses TRBV12-3 or TRBV12-4 with TRBJ1-5; the D is unclear. The sequence came from a woman aged 35 to 59 with Graves disease. For the CDR3, the DNA is TGTGCCAGCAGTTTAGATCAGGTCAATCAGCCCCAGCATTTT. As protein: CASSLDQVNQPQHF.